Listed below are T cell receptor beta chains from one sample, sequenced in a study of blood T cell repertoires in COVID-19. The protocol was immunoSEQ multiplex PCR, while the TCRdb copy is restricted to in-frame clones and leaves out a portion. Of some 71,000 clones listed, 70% to 85% are singletons. Sequencing was carried out using peripheral blood. These receptors were collected from a woman in her forties or fifties with acute or convalescent COVID-19. Both conserved end residues are part of each CDR3. Fields, in order: D gene, clone size, J gene, V gene, CDR3 protein, CDR3 DNA. D genes are given only for firm matches. Clone sizes are given selectively: once, few, many, or a class where the clone is expanded.

.,.,TRBJ2-5,TRBV5-4,CASSSRTVQETQYF,TGTGCCAGCAGCTCGAGGACAGTCCAAGAGACCCAGTACTTC
.,.,TRBJ2-5,TRBV19,CASTEGQAGTQYF,TGTGCCAGTACCGAAGGGCAGGCGGGGACCCAGTACTTC
TRBD1,.,TRBJ1-2,TRBV19,CASGTRDRGNYGYTF,TGTGCCAGTGGTACCCGGGACAGGGGAAACTATGGCTACACCTTC
TRBD1,.,TRBJ1-1,TRBV13,CASSYPTGGGGAKAFF,TGTGCCAGCAGCTATCCGACAGGGGGCGGCGGCGCGAAAGCTTTCTTT
TRBD1,.,TRBJ2-5,TRBV3-1/TRBV3-2,CASSQDDRTGRETQYF,TGTGCCAGCAGCCAAGATGACCGGACAGGGCGAGAGACCCAGTACTTC
TRBD1,.,TRBJ1-6,TRBV7-8,CASSPQTGDSPLHF,TGTGCCAGCAGTCCACAGACAGGGGATTCACCCCTCCACTTT
.,few,TRBJ1-6,TRBV30,CAWNKEGRRLHF,TGTGCCTGGAACAAGGAGGGCCGACGCCTCCACTTT
TRBD2,.,TRBJ2-3,TRBV19,CASSIDLWSGSWDTQYF,TGTGCCAGTAGTATAGATCTATGGAGCGGGAGCTGGGATACGCAGTATTTT
.,few,TRBJ2-2,TRBV4-2,CASSSDSYTGELFF,TGTGCCAGCAGCTCGGACAGCTACACCGGGGAGCTGTTTTTT
TRBD1,.,TRBJ1-1,TRBV19,CASSPGETGDEAFF,TGTGCCAGTAGCCCTGGGGAGACAGGGGATGAAGCTTTCTTT
.,few,TRBJ2-5,TRBV11-3,CASSAAGGRQETQYF,TGTGCCAGCAGCGCCGCCGGGGGGCGCCAAGAGACCCAGTACTTC
TRBD2,few,TRBJ2-7,TRBV18,CASSPTSGASYEQYF,TGTGCCAGCTCACCCACTAGCGGGGCCTCCTACGAGCAGTACTTC
.,.,TRBJ2-1,TRBV4-1,CASSQAAGWDNEQFF,TGCGCCAGCAGCCAAGCGGCGGGATGGGACAATGAGCAGTTCTTC
.,few,TRBJ1-6,TRBV19,CASNKAGAAGNSPLHF,TGTGCCAGTAATAAAGCGGGAGCAGCCGGGAATTCACCCCTCCACTTT
.,.,TRBJ1-6,TRBV12-1,CASSFVHSNSPLHF,TGTGCCAGCAGCTTTGTACACAGTAATTCACCCCTCCACTTT
TRBD1,once,TRBJ2-3,TRBV2,CASSGVGQGAWYTQYF,TGTGCCTCCAGTGGGGTGGGACAGGGGGCTTGGTATACGCAGTATTTT
TRBD2,few,TRBJ2-2,TRBV3-1/TRBV3-2,CASSQESLAGVYTGELFF,TGTGCCAGCAGCCAAGAGTCGCTAGCGGGAGTATACACCGGGGAGCTGTTTTTT
.,.,TRBJ2-1,TRBV6-2/TRBV6-3,CASSARTYNEQFF,TGTGCCAGCAGTGCGCGAACGTACAATGAGCAGTTCTTC
.,few,TRBJ2-1,TRBV5-6,CASMDFYNEQFF,TGTGCCAGCATGGACTTCTACAATGAGCAGTTCTTC
TRBD2,.,TRBJ2-5,TRBV5-8,CASRRGLADQETQYF,TGTGCCAGCAGACGTGGACTAGCGGACCAAGAGACCCAGTACTTC
TRBD2,.,TRBJ2-7,TRBV7-2,CASSGPLAGGTTRGEQYF,TGTGCCAGCAGCGGACCACTAGCGGGGGGGACGACCCGTGGCGAGCAGTACTTC
.,.,TRBJ2-5,TRBV3-1/TRBV3-2,CASSQELRIEETQYF,TGTGCCAGCAGCCAAGAACTCAGGATTGAAGAGACCCAGTACTTC
TRBD2,.,TRBJ2-5,TRBV4-3,CASSQELAGVETQYF,TGCGCCAGCAGCCAAGAGCTAGCGGGAGTGGAGACCCAGTACTTC
TRBD2,.,TRBJ2-1,TRBV5-6,CASSLVSGGLLRNEQFF,TGTGCCAGCAGCTTGGTGAGCGGGGGCCTTCTGAGGAATGAGCAGTTCTTC
TRBD2,.,TRBJ2-5,TRBV6-2/TRBV6-3,CASSPGTSNMIDETQYF,TGTGCCAGCAGCCCCGGGACTAGCAATATGATCGACGAGACCCAGTACTTC
TRBD2,.,TRBJ2-5,TRBV27,CASSLTSGGPETQYF,TGTGCCAGCAGTTTAACTAGCGGGGGCCCAGAGACCCAGTACTTC
.,.,TRBJ2-1,TRBV10-3,CAIRQGGGNEQFF,TGTGCCATCAGACAGGGTGGGGGCAATGAGCAGTTCTTC
.,few,TRBJ2-2,TRBV24-1,CATGGGAGGELFF,TGTGCCACCGGGGGGGGCGCCGGCGGGGAGCTGTTTTTT
TRBD1,.,TRBJ2-5,TRBV6-6,CASRTGIQETQYF,TGTGCCAGCAGGACAGGGATCCAAGAGACCCAGTACTTC
TRBD2,once,TRBJ2-7,TRBV12-3/TRBV12-4,CASRLAANYEQYF,TGTGCCAGCAGGCTAGCGGCGAACTACGAGCAGTACTTC
TRBD1,.,TRBJ1-3,TRBV29-1,CSARGLVDTIYF,TGCAGCGCAAGGGGGCTGGTGGACACCATATATTTT
.,.,TRBJ1-4,TRBV10-3,CAISESGGEGEKLFF,TGTGCCATCAGTGAGTCAGGGGGAGAAGGCGAAAAACTGTTTTTT
.,.,TRBJ1-1,TRBV28,CASSPPQVYTEAFF,TGTGCCAGCAGTCCCCCTCAGGTCTACACTGAAGCTTTCTTT
TRBD2,once,TRBJ2-1,TRBV12-3/TRBV12-4,CASSGLSGRVSFF,TGTGCCAGCAGTGGACTAAGCGGGAGGGTCTCGTTCTTC
TRBD1,.,TRBJ2-7,TRBV7-9,CASSHQDRAYEQYF,TGTGCCAGCAGCCACCAAGACAGGGCGTACGAGCAGTACTTC
TRBD1,.,TRBJ2-7,TRBV6-6,CASSYPGTAYEQYF,TGTGCCAGCAGTTACCCAGGGACAGCCTACGAGCAGTACTTC
.,.,TRBJ1-6,TRBV6-5,CASGPIGSPLHF,TGTGCCAGCGGGCCTATAGGTTCACCCCTCCACTTT
TRBD2,.,TRBJ2-5,TRBV3-1/TRBV3-2,CASSRARLAGDQETQYF,TGTGCCAGCAGCCGGGCAAGACTAGCGGGGGACCAAGAGACCCAGTACTTC
TRBD2,.,TRBJ2-7,TRBV5-4,CASSLELASHEQYF,TGTGCCAGCAGCTTGGAACTAGCGTCCCACGAGCAGTACTTC
.,.,TRBJ1-1,TRBV6-2/TRBV6-3,CASSYHLGASMNTEAFF,TGTGCCAGCAGTTACCATCTGGGGGCAAGCATGAACACTGAAGCTTTCTTT
.,once,TRBJ1-4,TRBV5-6,CASSSGLEKLFF,TGTGCCAGCAGTTCAGGGTTGGAAAAACTGTTTTTT
TRBD1,.,TRBJ2-7,TRBV30,CAWSISRRDRGDRRYF,TGTGCCTGGAGCATAAGCAGGAGGGACAGGGGGGACCGGCGGTACTTC
TRBD1,once,TRBJ1-5,TRBV6-2/TRBV6-3,CASSPGQVINNQPQHF,TGTGCCAGCAGTCCCGGACAGGTGATAAACAATCAGCCCCAGCATTTT
TRBD2,.,TRBJ2-2,TRBV9,CASSGTSGRAEGELFF,TGTGCCAGCAGCGGTACTAGCGGGAGGGCAGAAGGGGAGCTGTTTTTT
.,.,TRBJ1-2,TRBV4-3,CASSQVGGGFGTF,TGCGCCAGCAGCCAAGTCGGAGGAGGTTTCGGGACCTTC
.,.,TRBJ1-4,TRBV5-1,CASSPGRGQTATNEKLFF,TGCGCCAGCAGCCCCGGTCGCGGACAGACAGCAACTAATGAAAAACTGTTTTTT
.,.,TRBJ1-5,TRBV24-1,CATQGTTYQPQHF,TGTGCCACCCAGGGAACCACTTATCAGCCCCAGCATTTT
TRBD1,.,TRBJ2-7,TRBV6-2/TRBV6-3,CASSHGTDTYEQYF,TGTGCCAGCAGCCACGGGACAGATACCTACGAGCAGTACTTC
.,few,TRBJ1-5,TRBV6-5,CASKRDNVVPQPQHF,TGTGCCAGCAAACGGGACAATGTAGTACCGCAGCCCCAGCATTTT
TRBD2,.,TRBJ2-7,TRBV6-5,CASTPGGGYEQYF,TGTGCCAGCACCCCCGGGGGGGGCTACGAGCAGTACTTC